This section outlines one T cell receptor (beta chain) sequence together with its context. The CDR3 extends over 13 amino acids. V shed 0 bases and J shed 1 base, with 4 bases lying between them. Germline V gene lookup returns CDR1 SGHTS and CDR2 YDEGEE. The sample is drawn from a study of blood T cell repertoires in COVID-19. Turning to the study itself: Both acute and convalescent COVID-19 samples were obtained from the United States, Italy and Spain. Sources were T cells, B-cell-depleted T cells, or PBMCs; the material itself was cDNA or gDNA.

In the source study's methods: Amplification of reference gene primers was used by the study to estimate nucleated cell counts. Only in-frame clones appear in the TCRdb table, and some are missing; sequencing was by immunoSEQ multiplex PCR. From that table come the V and J calls and clone size; the DNA was used to work out D and trimming. The data contain approximately 28,000 clones, 70% to 90% of them singletons. This sequence joins TRBV5-8 and TRBJ1-2; the D is unclear. This receptor was identified in a human donor in a cohort sampled during active COVID-19. Sequenced: peripheral blood. In nucleotides, the CDR3 is TGTGCCAGCAGCTTGGGACATAACTATGGCTACACCTTC. Amino acids: CASSLGHNYGYTF.